The sequence of this T cell receptor (beta chain) was determined in a study of blood T cell repertoires in COVID-19. Whole-study context: The United States, Italy and Spain were the sources of the acute and convalescent COVID-19 samples. T cells, B-cell-depleted T cells, or PBMCs provided the cDNA or gDNA that served as material.

Under the authors' procedure: Amplification of reference gene primers provided the estimated nucleated cell counts. Assay: immunoSEQ multiplex PCR; the TCRdb copy retains only in-frame clones and omits some. The DNA gave D and trimming, while V, J and clone size come from that table. The profile shows roughly 24,000 clones, 85% to 90% of them singletons. V lost 0 bases and J lost 4; bases outside the gene matches: 5. CDR3 length equals 15 residues. CDR1 MGHRA and CDR2 YSYEKL come from the germline V gene. The sample was peripheral blood. The V and J genes are TRBV4-1 and TRBJ1-2; the match to TRBD1 covers 7 bases. The TCR comes from a woman of 80 years or more with acute or convalescent COVID-19. CDR3 sequence reads: CASSQESGGPYGYTF. For the CDR3, the DNA is TGCGCCAGCAGCCAAGAATCAGGGGGTCCCTATGGCTACACCTTC.